These 28 T cell receptor beta chains were sequenced from one sample in a study of cytomegalovirus exposure and HLA in healthy donors (TCRdb year 2017). Library construction relied on the immunoSEQ multiplex PCR assay. A mixture of 60 forward primers for TCR Vbeta segments and 13 reverse primers for TCR Jbeta segments was used in the multiplex PCR. Entries here come from immuneACCESS through TCRdb and include only in-frame sequences with V and J called. Some clones fail to appear in such tables; in the studies checked, an unresolved V gene covers under half of the shortfall, and the cause of the remainder is unknown. The table for this sample lists about 110,000 clones; around 63% of them were counted only once. The top ten hold roughly 3.2% of the sample. Source material: PBMCs. The receptors stem from a man younger than 45 in good health and CMV-seronegative.

The rearrangement uses TRBV19 and TRBJ2-2, with 8 bases lining up with TRBD1. The germline V gene has CDR1 LNHDA and CDR2 SQIVND (reference sequence). J lost 3 bases, V lost 7 bases, and 10 bases had no gene match. The CDR3 is 16 amino acids. CDR3 nucleotides: TGTGCCAGTACCCCACTCCCAGGGGGCTACACCGGGGAGCTGTTTTTT. Translated, it gives CASTPLPGGYTGELFF.

V gene TRBV7-9 combines with J gene TRBJ2-3; 9 nucleotides agree with TRBD2. The CDR3 covers 15 residues. CDR1 and CDR2 from the germline V gene are SEHNR and FQNEAQ (reference sequence). V gave up 5 bases and J gave up 0 bases; unmatched junction bases: 3. CDR3 coding DNA: TGTGCCAGCAGCGTCACTAGCGGGAGCACAGATACGCAGTATTTT. Translation: CASSVTSGSTDTQYF.

This clone has more than one count but fewer than ten. CDR3 DNA: TGTGCCAGCAGTCTTCAGGGTTTCACTGAAGCTTTCTTT. Translation: CASSLQGFTEAFF. V is TRBV2 and J is TRBJ1-1; tentatively, D is TRBD1 (5 bases). This CDR3 region has 13 residues. The germline V gene encodes CDR1 SNHLY and CDR2 FYNNEI. Trimming removed 5 bases at V and 4 bases at J, with 11 bases between.

The V and J genes are TRBV6-5 and TRBJ2-1; D is perhaps TRBD1 (7 bases). CDR1 is MNHEY and CDR2 is SVGAGI in the germline V gene. The CDR3 has 14 residues. V lost 7 bases, J lost 1 base, and 11 bases lay in between. The CDR3: CASMSGGSYNEQFF. CDR3 nucleotides: TGTGCCAGCATGTCAGGGGGGTCCTACAATGAGCAGTTCTTC.

V usage is TRBV15 and J usage is TRBJ1-1; the D gene is possibly TRBD1 (5 bases). This CDR3 comprises 14 residues. V was cut by 5 bases and J by 11 bases, with 21 bases left in between. Germline V gene sequence: CDR1 LNHNV, CDR2 YYDKDF (reference sequence). The CDR3: CATSVTGTAGGAFF. The CDR3 DNA is TGTGCCACCAGCGTCACCGGGACGGCTGGAGGGGCTTTCTTT.

The chain uses TRBV15 and TRBJ2-7; tentatively, D is TRBD2 (6 bases). Per the germline V gene, CDR1 is LNHNV and CDR2 is YYDKDF (reference sequence). V was clipped by 0 bases and J by 2 bases, with 11 bases between them. There are 15 residues in the CDR3. The CDR3 DNA is TGTGCCACCAGCAGAGAGAGTAGCGGAACCTACGAGCAGTACTTC. Its protein is CATSRESSGTYEQYF.

The V gene is TRBV7-9, the J gene TRBJ2-3; D is uncertain. The CDR3 contains 14 residues. Germline V lookup: CDR1 SEHNR, CDR2 FQNEAQ (reference sequence). V gave up 0 bases and J gave up 2 bases, with 6 bases separating them. The CDR3 is CASSLAPLTDTQYF. The CDR3 bases are TGTGCCAGCAGCTTAGCCCCCCTCACAGATACGCAGTATTTT.

This chain connects TRBV5-6 to TRBJ2-7, with D unresolved. CDR1 and CDR2 (germline): SGHDT, YYEEEE. The CDR3 totals 15 residues. Deletions cut 0 bases from V and 4 bases from J, with 14 bases between. The CDR3 DNA follows: TGTGCCAGCAGCTTGGGGTACAGCTACGCGTACGAGCAGTACTTC. Protein: CASSLGYSYAYEQYF.

V usage is TRBV6-6 and J usage is TRBJ1-2; 10 bases match TRBD1. The CDR3 sequence is 12 residues long. Germline CDR1 is MNHNY and CDR2 is SVGAGI (reference sequence). J was trimmed by 10 bases and V by 7 bases; bases with no gene match: 6. The CDR3 DNA sequence: TGTGCCAGCAAACCGGGACAGGGGTACTACACCTTC. It translates to CASKPGQGYYTF.

The genes are TRBV5-4 and TRBJ2-1; TRBD2 matches 7 bases. Germline V gives CDR1 SGHNT, CDR2 YYREEE (reference sequence). There are 16 residues in the CDR3. Trimming removed 2 bases from V and 4 bases from J; junction bases left unmatched: 9. The CDR3 region is CASSLAGTRIYNEQFF. DNA of the CDR3: TGTGCCAGCAGCTTAGCGGGGACTCGTATATACAATGAGCAGTTCTTC. The full variable domain, its missing parts supplied by reference TRBV5-4 and TRBJ2-1, is ETGVTQSPTHLIKTRGQQVTLRCSSQSGHNTVSWYQQALGQGPQFIFQYYREEENGRGNFPPRFSGLQFPNYSSELNVNALELDDSALYLCASSLAGTRIYNEQFFGPGTRLTVL.

The CDR3, as DNA: TGTGCCAGTAGTCCTTTGGACAGGGTCTACGAGCAGTACTTC. It yields the protein CASSPLDRVYEQYF. J is TRBJ2-7 and V is TRBV19, with 8 bases identical to TRBD1. Trimming removed 5 bases from V and 3 bases from J; junction bases left unmatched: 6. The germline gives CDR1 LNHDA, CDR2 SQIVND (reference sequence). The CDR3 contains 14 residues.

There are a few counts of this clone. The chain uses TRBV7-2 and TRBJ2-3; TRBD2 matches 9 bases. From germline, CDR1 is SGHTA and CDR2 FQGNSA. Trimming took 5 bases from V and 0 from J; bases not matched to a gene: 9. The CDR3 has 17 residues. As DNA, the CDR3 is TGTGCCAGCAGCCCAAGAGCCAGCGGGGGGAGCACAGATACGCAGTATTTT. It codes for CASSPRASGGSTDTQYF.

This rearrangement joins TRBV4-3 to TRBJ2-3, with TRBD2 identical over 10 bases. CDR1 LGHNA and CDR2 YSLEER come from the germline V gene. This CDR3 spans 18 amino acids. V lost 0 bases, J lost 4 bases, and 10 bases stayed unmatched. CDR3 region: CASSQDSNLAGEADTQYF. DNA for the CDR3: TGCGCCAGCAGCCAAGACTCGAATCTAGCGGGAGAGGCAGATACGCAGTATTTT.

A single count supports this clone. This chain joins TRBV5-1 and TRBJ1-6, with 7 bases matching TRBD1. V was pared by 4 bases and J by 6 bases, with 7 bases of the junction left unmatched. CDR1 and CDR2 from the germline V gene are SGHRS and YFSETQ. CDR3 length equals 15 residues. The CDR3 loop is CASSPMDRSNSPLHF. The CDR3, as DNA: TGCGCCAGCAGCCCAATGGACAGGTCTAATTCACCCCTCCACTTT.

This chain uses TRBV5-5 with TRBJ2-7, with D perhaps TRBD2 (5 bases). Germline V gene lookup returns CDR1 SGHKS and CDR2 YYEKEE (reference sequence). The CDR3 is 14 amino acids. V was trimmed by 5 bases and J by 3 bases, leaving 15 bases between them. CDR3 nucleotides: TGTGCCAGCAGAGCGGAGGTTAGTCTCTACGAGCAGTACTTC. As protein: CASRAEVSLYEQYF.

The chain has TRBV5-6 and TRBJ2-3, with 8 bases aligning to TRBD1. The CDR3 is made up of 16 amino acids. Germline V gene data show CDR1 as SGHDT and CDR2 as YYEEEE. V shed 2 bases, J shed 2 bases, and the junction held 7 bases outside the gene matches. CDR3 region: CASSFPRDRTTDTQYF. The CDR3 DNA follows: TGTGCCAGCAGCTTTCCCCGGGACAGGACCACAGATACGCAGTATTTT.

The chain has TRBV11-3 and TRBJ2-2, with D perhaps TRBD1 (7 bases). The CDR3 extends over 16 amino acids. Germline V lookup: CDR1 SGHNT, CDR2 YENEEA. The V end was cut by 3 bases, the J end by 1 base, with 12 bases between. The CDR3: CASSFGTAGNTGELFF. CDR3 nucleotide sequence: TGTGCCAGCAGCTTTGGGACAGCGGGGAACACCGGGGAGCTGTTTTTT.

The chain couples TRBV2 to TRBJ1-2; D remains ambiguous. Germline V gene data show CDR1 as SNHLY and CDR2 as FYNNEI. Between the trimmed V and J ends, which lost 3 bases and 2 bases, there was a span of 10 bases. CDR3 length: 14 residues. CDR3 bases: TGTGCCAGCAGTGAGGTGGCGGAGAACTATGGCTACACCTTC. It translates to CASSEVAENYGYTF.

V gene TRBV27 combines with J gene TRBJ2-1; a weak D match, TRBD2 (6 bases). The CDR3 extends over 18 amino acids. The germline V and J ends were trimmed by 0 bases and 1 base, with 16 bases remaining between them. From germline, CDR1 is MNHEY and CDR2 SMNVEV (reference sequence). The CDR3 here is CASSLSPSVAGSYNEQFF. CDR3 coding DNA: TGTGCCAGCAGTTTATCTCCCTCTGTGGCGGGATCCTACAATGAGCAGTTCTTC.

In its sample, this clone was seen a few times. The rearrangement links TRBV11-2 to TRBJ2-5, with 7 bases lining up with TRBD2. The tail of the sequence fits TRBJ2-7 better, so the J call may be wrong. The CDR3 runs to 16 residues. Germline CDR1 reads SGHAT; CDR2 reads FQNNGV. CDR3 nucleotides: TGTGCCAGCAGCTTAAAAGACGGGGGGTATTCCTACGAGCAGTACTTC. Translation gives CASSLKDGGYSYEQYF.

The chain combines TRBV11-2 with TRBJ1-6, with D perhaps TRBD1 (5 bases). Trimming removed 6 bases from V and 6 bases from J, with 12 bases in between. Germline CDR1 is SGHAT and CDR2 is FQNNGV. This CDR3 has 14 residues. CDR3 in DNA: TGTGCCAGCAGTTATGACAGCGCTAATTCACCCCTCCACTTT. Translation gives CASSYDSANSPLHF. The variable domain in full, with the rest retrieved from reference TRBV11-2 and TRBJ1-6, is EAGVAQSPRYKIIEKRQSVAFWCNPISGHATLYWYQQILGQGPKLLIQFQNNGVVDDSQLPKDRFSAERLKGVDSTLKIQPAKLEDSAVYLCASSYDSANSPLHFGNGTRLTVT.

The chain joins TRBV9 to TRBJ2-3; the match to TRBD1 covers 8 bases. The junction had 10 bases not matched to a gene; V was cut back by 4 bases and J by 6 bases. Germline assignment: CDR1 SGDLS and CDR2 YYNGEE. The CDR3 contains 15 residues. CDR3 sequence reads: CASSLRTGWMDTQYF. CDR3 bases: TGTGCCAGCAGCTTACGGACAGGGTGGATGGATACGCAGTATTTT. The variable domain in full, with the rest retrieved from reference TRBV9 and TRBJ2-3, is DSGVTQTPKHLITATGQRVTLRCSPRSGDLSVYWYQQSLDQGLQFLIQYYNGEERAKGNILERFSAQQFPDLHSELNLSSLELGDSALYFCASSLRTGWMDTQYFGPGTRLTVL.

V is TRBV27 and J is TRBJ1-3; perhaps TRBD1 as D (5 bases). Germline values: CDR1 MNHEY, CDR2 SMNVEV (reference sequence). Trimming took off 0 bases at V and 0 bases at J, with 9 bases between the two ends. This CDR3 has 16 amino acids. CDR3 DNA: TGTGCCAGCAGTTTATCGTGGGGCAGCTCTGGAAACACCATATATTTT. Translating gives CASSLSWGSSGNTIYF.

This chain joins TRBV12-5 and TRBJ2-5, with TRBD2 identical over 11 bases. The CDR3 loop spans 15 amino acids. Trimming cost V 3 bases and J 5 bases; bases outside gene matches: 5. Germline lookup yields CDR1 LGHNT and CDR2 FRNRAP. The CDR3 region has the DNA TGTGCTAGTGGTTTTAGCGGGAGGGCCGTGGAGACCCAGTACTTC. Translating gives CASGFSGRAVETQYF.

The chain is built from TRBV15 and TRBJ2-1; a weak D match, TRBD2 (5 bases). Trimming removed 5 bases from V and 10 bases from J, with 9 bases in between. Looked up from germline, CDR1 is LNHNV and CDR2 is YYDKDF (reference sequence). The CDR3 length is 11 residues. The CDR3 here is CATSQQREQFF. For the CDR3, the DNA is TGTGCCACCAGCCAACAGCGGGAGCAGTTCTTC.

The V and J genes are TRBV9 and TRBJ2-1, with 9 bases lining up with TRBD2. Germline CDR1 and CDR2: SGDLS and YYNGEE. The CDR3 totals 15 residues. V lost 2 bases to trimming and J lost 6 bases; unmatched junction nucleotides: 6. The DNA for the CDR3 is TGTGCCAGCAGCGTTCATAGCGGGAGCCTCAATGAGCAGTTCTTC. Translated, it gives CASSVHSGSLNEQFF.

The J gene is TRBJ2-5, the V gene TRBV5-1; perhaps TRBD1 as D (7 bases). There are 15 residues in the CDR3. CDR1 is SGHRS and CDR2 is YFSETQ in the germline V gene. V lost 4 bases and J 2 bases, leaving 15 bases between the germline ends. The chain's CDR3 is CASSPNGGQQETQYF. In nucleotides, the CDR3 is TGCGCCAGCAGCCCTAACGGGGGACAGCAAGAGACCCAGTACTTC. Using reference TRBV5-1 and TRBJ2-5 for the parts outside the CDR3, the full variable domain is KAGVTQTPRYLIKTRGQQVTLSCSPISGHRSVSWYQQTPGQGLQFLFEYFSETQRNKGNFPGRFSGRQFSNSRSEMNVSTLELGDSALYLCASSPNGGQQETQYFGPGTRLLVL.

The rearrangement uses TRBV11-2 and TRBJ2-1; D is perhaps TRBD2 (5 bases). The CDR3 is made up of 13 amino acids. CDR1 is SGHAT, CDR2 FQNNGV, per germline. V lost 5 bases and J 4 bases, leaving 9 bases between the germline ends. The CDR3 region has the DNA TGTGCCAGCAGCCCCGGGAATTACAATGAGCAGTTCTTC. Its protein is CASSPGNYNEQFF.